This TCR beta chain was sequenced during a study of post-analysis software for immune sequencing data. The V and J ends lost 3 bases and 2 bases respectively, with 13 bases between them. Germline CDR1 and CDR2: SGHAT and FQNNGV. This CDR3 contains 15 residues. Unique molecular identifiers tagged the TCR beta cDNA libraries. TCRdb ran MiXCR on the PCR reads and lists one entry per CDR3 protein. This repertoire shows approximately 460,000 distinct CDR3 sequences, roughly 45% found once; its top ten account for roughly 12%. On this clonotype itself: What it binds is not known.

Study results and limitations: Significantly lower normalized Chao1 diversity was found in patients with multiple sclerosis relative to controls. Elevated frequency relative to controls characterized several TRBV segments in patients, TRBV5-6, TRBV5-1 and TRBV20-1 among them.

This receptor was identified in a girl aged 5 to 17 with multiple sclerosis. This chain links TRBV11-2 with TRBJ1-2; D may be TRBD1 (5 bases). Material: blood. The DNA for the CDR3 is TGTGCCAGCAGCTTTTCAGCGGGGGGGAACTATGGCTACACCTTC. Translation gives CASSFSAGGNYGYTF.